This record looks at one T cell receptor beta chain sequence and its context. Its cognate antigen is unknown. These data belong to a study of Tregs in tolerant kidney transplant recipients. Study-level background: Sorting of CD4+CD25+CD127- cells followed approximately 3-day belatacept mixed lymphocyte reactions, sometimes with roughly 5-day graft donor restimulation. Recipient cells were told from donor cells by antibody staining. General study results and limits: Validation in larger populations is needed because few patients were studied.

The protocol was immunoSEQ multiplex PCR, while the TCRdb copy is restricted to in-frame clones and leaves out a portion. The data contain 15,000 to 20,000 clones, under 70% of them singletons. This receptor was obtained from a human donor in good health. Sample: Tregs from blood cultured with allogeneic cells.

CDR3 residues: CASSVGIFTDTQYF. In nucleotides, the CDR3 is TGTGCCAGCAGCGTAGGGATCTTCACAGATACGCAGTATTTT. V is TRBV9 and J is TRBJ2-3, with unresolved D. The CDR3 has 14 amino acids. Looked up from germline, CDR1 is SGDLS and CDR2 is YYNGEE. With 0 bases removed from V and 2 bases from J, the gap between germline ends came to 7 bases.